The 30 T cell receptor beta chains below all came from one sample that was sequenced in a study of blood T cell repertoires in COVID-19. Method: immunoSEQ multiplex PCR; TCRdb's copy keeps in-frame clones and lacks some. This table holds more than 85,000 clones, 82% found once. The material sequenced was peripheral blood. The receptors were sampled from a man older than 75 with acute or convalescent COVID-19.

V is TRBV7-2 and J is TRBJ2-3; the D gene is possibly TRBD2 (6 bases). Trimming stripped 5 bases from V and 8 bases from J, with 14 bases between. The CDR3 spans 13 residues. CDR1 is SGHTA and CDR2 is FQGNSA in the germline V gene. Here the CDR3 reads CASSPIAGGTQYF. The CDR3 DNA reads as TGTGCCAGCAGCCCCATCGCCGGGGGTACGCAGTATTTT.

The chain has TRBV4-3 and TRBJ1-1; weak D call: TRBD1 (5 bases). Trimming cost V 6 bases and J 10 bases, with 15 bases left between them. Germline V gene sequence: CDR1 LGHNA, CDR2 YSLEER. The CDR3 is 12 amino acids. As DNA, the CDR3 is TGCGCCAGCAGAGGCGGGGGAGGGAGAGCTTTCTTT. This encodes CASRGGGGRAFF.

The CDR3 DNA follows: TGTGCCACCAGTGTTACAGGGGTCAATCAGCCCCAGCATTTT. Translating gives CATSVTGVNQPQHF. This chain connects TRBV24-1 to TRBJ1-5; TRBD1 matches 7 bases. The germline gives CDR1 KGHDR, CDR2 SFDVKD. V lost 5 bases to trimming and J lost 3 bases; unmatched junction nucleotides: 3. CDR3 length equals 14 residues.

CDR3 in DNA: TGCAGCGTTCGAGCCGGGGGGGGAGGCACCGGGGAGCTGTTTTTT. Translation gives CSVRAGGGGTGELFF. This sequence joins TRBV29-1 and TRBJ2-2, with 8 positions matching TRBD2. Germline values: CDR1 SQVTM, CDR2 ANQGSEA. Trimming took 5 bases from V and 4 from J; bases not matched to a gene: 9. This CDR3 is 15 amino acids long.

This chain connects TRBV10-1 to TRBJ2-5; 10 bases align to TRBD1. Per the germline V gene, CDR1 is WNHNN and CDR2 is SYGVQD (reference sequence). V trimming: 5 bases; J trimming: 5 bases; junction bases outside the gene matches: 8. CDR3 size: 15 residues. The CDR3 spells CASSPDRGEFETQYF. The CDR3 region has the DNA TGCGCCAGCAGTCCGGACAGGGGGGAATTTGAGACCCAGTACTTC.

The chain joins TRBV19 to TRBJ2-7, with TRBD1 as a possible D gene (6 bases). The CDR3 is 19 amino acids. Trimming removed 2 bases at V and 6 bases at J, with 29 bases between. Germline V gene lookup returns CDR1 LNHDA and CDR2 SQIVND (reference sequence). The CDR3 DNA sequence: TGTGCCAGTAGTATAAGACAAGGGACATCCAAGGGGAGATTAATCGAGCAGTACTTC. It translates to CASSIRQGTSKGRLIEQYF.

The rearrangement joins TRBV27 to TRBJ1-4; TRBD1 agrees at 7 bases. Unmatched junction bases numbered 13, after V lost 7 bases and J lost 5 bases. The CDR3 sequence is 16 residues long. Germline V gives CDR1 MNHEY, CDR2 SMNVEV (reference sequence). The DNA of the CDR3 is TGTGCCAGCACTCGAACCGGGACAGCGAAAAATGAAAAACTGTTTTTT. Residues: CASTRTGTAKNEKLFF.

The chain employs TRBV6-5 and TRBJ2-7, with D possibly matching TRBD2 (6 bases). V dropped 4 bases and J dropped 2 bases, with 12 bases sitting between them. The CDR3 is 14 residues long. The V gene's germline CDR1 is MNHEY and CDR2 SVGAGI. The CDR3, as DNA: TGTGCCAGCAGTTTACCGGGAGAAGCCTACGAGCAGTACTTC. It is translated as CASSLPGEAYEQYF.

V is TRBV9 and J is TRBJ1-5; TRBD1 agrees at 9 bases. CDR3 size: 14 residues. The junction had 4 bases not matched to a gene; V was cut back by 3 bases and J by 6 bases. Germline V gives CDR1 SGDLS, CDR2 YYNGEE. CDR3 coding DNA: TGTGCCAGCAGCGGGACAGGGGAGCGTCAGCCCCAGCATTTT. It yields the protein CASSGTGERQPQHF.

To note about this clone: Other nucleotide sequences from this sample produce the same CDR3. The genes are TRBV24-1 and TRBJ1-5, with 10 bases that match TRBD1. The CDR3 has 15 residues. Germline CDR1 reads KGHDR; CDR2 reads SFDVKD. V was clipped by 4 bases and J by 7 bases; unmatched bases: 6. CDR3 region: CATSDGGTGDQPQHF. The DNA of the CDR3 is TGTGCCACCAGTGACGGGGGGACAGGGGACCAGCCCCAGCATTTT.

A single count supports this clone. This chain links TRBV5-1 with TRBJ2-7; tentative D call: TRBD1 (6 bases). The germline V gene has CDR1 SGHRS and CDR2 YFSETQ. V was clipped by 4 bases and J by 0 bases, with 11 bases between them. This CDR3 has 14 residues. This chain's CDR3 is CASSPIQGSYEQYF. The CDR3 DNA reads TGCGCCAGCAGCCCCATACAGGGCTCCTACGAGCAGTACTTC.

The J gene is TRBJ1-5, the V gene TRBV27; D uncertain. This CDR3 is built from 15 residues. The V and J ends lost 2 bases and 9 bases respectively, with 17 bases between them. The germline V gene has CDR1 MNHEY and CDR2 SMNVEV (reference sequence). The CDR3 bases are TGTGCCAGCAGTTTACAAGGCGCAGGTTCTCGGCCCCAGCATTTT. Translated, it gives CASSLQGAGSRPQHF.

The chain uses TRBV6-5 and TRBJ2-7, with TRBD2 as a possible D gene (5 bases). Germline assignment: CDR1 MNHEY and CDR2 SVGAGI. Trimming removed 6 bases from V and 2 bases from J, with 17 bases in between. CDR3 length: 15 amino acids. The CDR3 DNA follows: TGTGCCAGCAGGAAAGAGAGGGCAGGACCCTACGAGCAGTACTTC. Translating gives CASRKERAGPYEQYF.

This clone was counted between two and nine times. J is TRBJ2-2 and V is TRBV7-9, with D unclear. Trimming shortened V by 5 bases and J by 3 bases, and 10 bases separated the two germline ends. Germline V gene data show CDR1 as SEHNR and CDR2 as FQNEAQ (reference sequence). The CDR3 totals 14 residues. This CDR3 is CASSPRGDTGELFF. CDR3 coding DNA: TGTGCCAGCAGCCCCCGAGGAGACACCGGGGAGCTGTTTTTT.

J is TRBJ1-2 and V is TRBV30, with TRBD1 matching over 10 bases. The CDR3 extends over 16 amino acids. CDR1 and CDR2 from the germline V gene are GTSNPN and SVGIG (reference sequence). With 3 bases clipped from V and 1 base from J, the junction kept 8 bases outside the gene matches. The CDR3 spells CAWRLTGGAFNYGYTF. CDR3 DNA: TGTGCCTGGAGGTTGACAGGGGGCGCGTTTAACTATGGCTACACCTTC.

This CDR3 reads CASSPTGSGTDTQYF. The CDR3 DNA reads as TGTGCCAGCAGCCCGACGGGAAGTGGGACAGATACGCAGTATTTT. This chain links TRBV6-5 with TRBJ2-3; perhaps TRBD2 as D (5 bases). Looked up from germline, CDR1 is MNHEY and CDR2 is SVGAGI. V lost 6 bases and J 3 bases, leaving 16 bases between the germline ends. The CDR3 sequence is 15 residues long.

This clone appeared a few times. The chain has TRBV18 and TRBJ1-1; D gene unclear. Germline loops: CDR1 KGHSH, CDR2 LQKENI. V was shortened by 2 bases and J by 4 bases, with 11 bases between the two germline ends. CDR3 length: 14 residues. CDR3: CASSPVMSSTEAFF. The CDR3 region has the DNA TGTGCCAGCTCACCAGTTATGAGTAGCACTGAAGCTTTCTTT. The full variable domain, with the rest looked up from reference TRBV18 and TRBJ1-1, is NAGVMQNPRHLVRRRGQEARLRCSPMKGHSHVYWYRQLPEEGLKFMVYLQKENIIDESGMPKERFSAEFPKEGPSILRIQQVVRGDSAAYFCASSPVMSSTEAFFGQGTRLTVV.

The rearrangement uses TRBV7-2 and TRBJ1-4; D remains ambiguous. Trimming left V 2 bases short and J 0 bases short, with 7 bases between. The germline CDR1 and CDR2 sequences are SGHTA and FQGNSA. The CDR3 is 15 amino acids. The CDR3 region has the DNA TGTGCCAGCAGCTTATTTCTAGCAACTAATGAAAAACTGTTTTTT. Translation: CASSLFLATNEKLFF.

This clone showed up just a few times. The CDR3 DNA sequence: TGTGCCGTCACCAGCCCAGGGGTGGCCGGGGAGCTGTTTTTT. Protein sequence: CAVTSPGVAGELFF. The V call is TRBV24-1, the J call TRBJ2-2; TRBD1 is a possible D gene (6 bases). Trimming cost V 12 bases and J 6 bases, with 19 bases left between them. Germline-derived CDR1 and CDR2 are KGHDR and SFDVKD. The CDR3 contains 14 residues.

The V call is TRBV5-5, the J call TRBJ2-6, with D unresolved. V was clipped by 0 bases and J by 0 bases, with 4 bases between them. The germline V gene has CDR1 SGHKS and CDR2 YYEKEE (reference sequence). There are 15 residues in the CDR3. The CDR3 is CASSLGNSGANVLTF. The CDR3 bases are TGTGCCAGCAGCTTGGGTAACTCTGGGGCCAACGTCCTGACTTTC.

The chain employs TRBV5-1 and TRBJ2-3; 9 nucleotides agree with TRBD2. The CDR3 spans 14 residues. Trimming cost V 6 bases and J 2 bases; bases outside gene matches: 4. In germline, CDR1 is SGHRS, CDR2 YFSETQ. The CDR3 spells CASMTSGITDTQYF. The CDR3 DNA reads TGCGCCAGCATGACTAGCGGCATCACAGATACGCAGTATTTT. The full variable domain, its missing parts supplied by reference TRBV5-1 and TRBJ2-3, is KAGVTQTPRYLIKTRGQQVTLSCSPISGHRSVSWYQQTPGQGLQFLFEYFSETQRNKGNFPGRFSGRQFSNSRSEMNVSTLELGDSALYLCASMTSGITDTQYFGPGTRLTVL.

DNA of the CDR3: TGTGCCAGCAGCGGAGGTAGAAGCTCCTACGAGCAGTACTTC. Its translation: CASSGGRSSYEQYF. The chain links TRBV7-2 to TRBJ2-7, with a possible D match to TRBD2 (5 bases). The germline V and J ends were trimmed by 5 bases and 0 bases, with 11 bases remaining between them. The CDR3 extends over 14 amino acids. CDR1 SGHTA and CDR2 FQGNSA come from the germline V gene.

The gene calls are TRBV7-2 and TRBJ1-1; tentatively, D is TRBD1 (6 bases). CDR1 is SGHTA, CDR2 FQGNSA, per germline. The CDR3 contains 16 residues. The V end was cut by 5 bases, the J end by 1 base, with 17 bases between. CDR3 coding DNA: TGTGCCAGCAGCCTTACGGGATGGACAGCGAACACTGAAGCTTTCTTT. Translating it yields CASSLTGWTANTEAFF.

This chain links TRBV11-2 with TRBJ2-1, with TRBD1 matching 8 bases. Germline V CDR1 and CDR2: SGHAT, FQNNGV. This CDR3 comprises 16 residues. Germline trimming cut 4 bases from V and 0 bases from J; bases unmatched to any gene: 5. CDR3 in amino acids: CASSSRQGISYNEQFF. The CDR3 nucleotides are TGTGCCAGCAGCTCCCGACAGGGGATCTCCTACAATGAGCAGTTCTTC.

V is TRBV6-2 or TRBV6-3 and J is TRBJ1-1; D not resolved. Germline CDR1 MNHEY, CDR2 SVGEGT. The CDR3 extends over 14 amino acids. Trimming left V 6 bases short and J 1 base short, with 12 bases between. CDR3 sequence (DNA): TGTGCCAGCAGCCCGAGAGCGGGGAACACTGAAGCTTTCTTT. This gives the protein CASSPRAGNTEAFF.

This CDR3 is CSVRQGAGDTQYF. The CDR3 DNA sequence: TGCAGCGTTCGACAGGGGGCTGGAGATACGCAGTATTTT. The chain joins TRBV29-1 to TRBJ2-3; 10 positions match TRBD1. The V gene end was trimmed by 5 bases and the J gene end by 5 bases; junction bases not matched to a gene: 4. The CDR3 is 13 residues long. Germline CDR1 SQVTM, CDR2 ANQGSEA.

This clone was observed a handful of times. The gene calls are TRBV5-1 and TRBJ1-4, with 12 bases lining up with TRBD1. Germline V gene data show CDR1 as SGHRS and CDR2 as YFSETQ. J lost 4 bases, V lost 2 bases, and 6 bases had no gene match. This CDR3 comprises 17 residues. The CDR3 protein is CASSFGTGGRGNEKLFF. CDR3 bases: TGCGCCAGCAGCTTCGGGACAGGGGGCAGAGGTAATGAAAAACTGTTTTTT. The whole variable domain, filled in from reference TRBV5-1 and TRBJ1-4, reads KAGVTQTPRYLIKTRGQQVTLSCSPISGHRSVSWYQQTPGQGLQFLFEYFSETQRNKGNFPGRFSGRQFSNSRSEMNVSTLELGDSALYLCASSFGTGGRGNEKLFFGSGTQLSVL.

This clone has more than one count but fewer than ten. The genes are TRBV5-1 and TRBJ2-7; D is perhaps TRBD2 (6 bases). V lost 2 bases and J lost 6, with 12 bases in between. Germline V gene data show CDR1 as SGHRS and CDR2 as YFSETQ. The CDR3 is made up of 13 amino acids. The CDR3 sequence is CASSFTEGGEQYF. In nucleotides, the CDR3 is TGCGCCAGCAGCTTTACGGAGGGAGGCGAGCAGTACTTC.

The chain recombines TRBV6-6 with TRBJ1-5; 11 nucleotides agree with TRBD1. Per germline, CDR1 MNHNY and CDR2 SVGAGI (reference sequence). This CDR3 contains 17 residues. V shed 5 bases and J 0 bases; nucleotides not matched to a gene: 6. The CDR3 reads CASSRRTGGYSNQPQHF. DNA of the CDR3: TGTGCCAGCAGTCGTAGGACAGGGGGCTATAGCAATCAGCCCCAGCATTTT.

This chain links TRBV5-1 with TRBJ2-5; D might be TRBD1 (5 bases). The CDR3 extends over 13 amino acids. Trimming left V 0 bases short and J 5 bases short, with 8 bases between. Germline-derived CDR1 and CDR2 are SGHRS and YFSETQ. The CDR3 DNA follows: TGCGCCAGCAGCTTGGCAGGGTCGGAGACCCAGTACTTC. This gives the protein CASSLAGSETQYF. Full variable domain (rest looked up from reference TRBV5-1 and TRBJ2-5): KAGVTQTPRYLIKTRGQQVTLSCSPISGHRSVSWYQQTPGQGLQFLFEYFSETQRNKGNFPGRFSGRQFSNSRSEMNVSTLELGDSALYLCASSLAGSETQYFGPGTRLLVL.